This T cell receptor beta chain was captured by sequencing in a study of OX40 agonist ivuxolimab in advanced cancers. Regarding the complete study: Ivuxolimab, which targeted the costimulatory receptor OX40 (CD134), was an agonistic, fully human IgG2 monoclonal antibody. Of the roughly 53 patients in dose escalation, about 20 had hepatocellular carcinoma, some 15 had melanoma, 9 had renal cell carcinoma and 9 had head and neck cancer. Patients were allowed to have had prior anti-PD-1, anti-PD-L1 or anti-CTLA-4 therapy, and around 43% of the dose-escalation patients had been treated with checkpoint inhibitors. In the dose-escalation cohort, roughly 82% of patients were male, and the mean age was 60 years with a range of roughly 20 to 80. Peripheral TCRbeta sequencing was intended to test whether TCR sequence diversity was altered and clonal T-cell expansion was caused by ivuxolimab. The paper describes the monotherapy dose-escalation part (N of about 54 patients) of the phase I trial of ivuxolimab. Three dose-escalation patients achieved partial responses, one with hepatocellular carcinoma and two with cutaneous melanoma. Intravenous ivuxolimab was administered to patients every 2 weeks at six dose levels: 0.01, 0.1, 0.3, 1.5, 3 and 10 mg/kg.

Patients with autoimmune disease history or receiving systemic immunosuppression were excluded from the trial. Peripheral blood for TCR sequencing was collected from all dose cohorts at baseline, on cycle 4 day 1, and on cycle 7 day 1. Samples came from an open-label, multicenter, first-in-human phase I dose-escalation trial of ivuxolimab. Adults with locally advanced or metastatic head and neck squamous cell, hepatocellular, melanoma or renal cell carcinoma were enrolled in the trial. Before TCR sequencing, CD4+ and CD8+ T cells were separately sorted from peripheral blood. A word on this clone: Which antigen it targets is not known. Base quality data are lacking; no much larger clone is found one base away.

Genomic DNA was extracted from sorted cells for sequencing of the TCRbeta CDR3 region. The immunoSEQ Assay was used to sequence the TCRbeta CDR3 regions. Imported from immuneACCESS, the table was reduced by TCRdb to in-frame sequences with V and J called. These copies leave out some clones; in studies compared against another copy, an unresolved V gene accounts for under half, and the cause of the remainder is not known. A total of approximately 82,000 clones appear in this sample, around 94% of them only once. The biggest ten clones account for about 20% of the sample. The CDR3, cysteine through phenylalanine, is 17 amino acids long. The retained sequence is limited to the CDR3, 51 bases, with the frame set at the first base. V has 0 bases trimmed and J has 0 bases trimmed; junction bases matching no gene number 8. The germline V gene specifies SGHDT as CDR1 and YYEEEE as CDR2. General findings and caveats noted by the study authors: Which antigens the clonally expanded peripheral T cells were specific for was not determined. In the 0.1-3.0 mg/kg groups, partial responders were among the patients with the lowest normalized peripheral clonal expansion, particularly in CD8+ T cells. After ivuxolimab, more expanded clones were found on average in CD8+ T cells than in CD4+ T cells. Clonal expansion of both CD4+ and CD8+ blood T cells was observed from baseline to week 6 at doses 0.1 to 3.0 mg/kg. Low levels of normalized T-cell clonal expansion were also shown by some nonresponding patients.

This chain is built from TRBV5-6 and TRBJ2-7; 8 middle bases align to TRBD1. The clonotype was recovered from an adult with an advanced solid tumor such as melanoma, head and neck, liver or kidney cancer. The material was CD4+ or CD8+ T cells sorted from blood, obtained in a trial of the OX40 agonist ivuxolimab. Here is the DNA: TGTGCCAGCAGCTTGGTGGGGGGACAGGCGACCTCCTACGAGCAGTACTTC. Translated, this gives CASSLVGGQATSYEQYF.